This T cell receptor (beta chain) emerged from a study of beta chain features in type 1 diabetes (dated by TCRdb to about 2018). About the investigation overall: Patients and healthy donors did not differ in mean age, gender distribution, total cell number or subset yield. A total of roughly 100 million sorted cells were examined across all samples, and RNA yield correlated strongly with the number of cells per subset. The study compared TCRB repertoires of sorted circulating CD4+ T cell subsets between recently diagnosed type 1 diabetes patients and matched healthy donors. Whereas all 30 or so donors provided naive and central memory subsets, regulatory and stem cell-like memory subsets were isolated from just 8 patients and about eight healthy donors. The research as a whole found: Because cDNA was sequenced instead of genomic DNA, activated cells with high expression could be over-represented, although the groups did not differ in activation or CD3 levels. Patients with type 1 diabetes made fewer insertions and deleted more nucleotides at VDJ recombination sites, implying thymic rearrangement abnormalities. In all four CD4+ subsets, TCRB CDR3 length was moderately but significantly shorter in type 1 diabetes patients. Shorter templates might be favored by PCR, yet because patient and control samples were amplified and corrected together, any such skew would affect both groups equally. HLA sub-analyses involved small numbers of individuals, so any influence of HLA type on TCRB rearrangement remained unresolved. Naive, central memory and regulatory TCRB repertoires appeared to be more alike among patients than among healthy donors.

All of the isolated RNA was reverse transcribed with the High Capacity cDNA Reverse Transcription Kit, so expressed TCRB transcripts were sequenced. Deep immunoSEQ sequencing was performed on naive, central memory and regulatory T cell samples, with an average of roughly 3.3 million total reads per sample. Sorted cells were lysed in RLT buffer, and RNA was extracted using DNase-treated RNeasy Micro or Mini kits according to cell number. To prevent cross-contamination, each cell subset was processed individually, whereas patient and healthy donor samples were processed jointly. The immunoSEQ multiplex PCR was used to amplify TCRB sequences from cDNA, yielding 87-bp fragments that span the CDR3 region. Sequencing of the amplicons was done on the Illumina HiSeq platform. In the source study's methods: PCR bias was corrected computationally using synthetic template baselines, and reads within Hamming distance 2 were collapsed, with unmergeable singletons discarded. By aligning reads against IMGT, V, D and J genes, CDR3 length, and insertions or deletions at six rearrangement sites were assigned. Within each subset, clonotype counts were normalized to the number of sorted cells before true diversity and Gini coefficients were calculated with the tcR R package. The overlap coefficient, calculated on TCRB nucleotide sequences, was used to measure repertoire sharing. Out-of-frame TCRB sequences from naive cells were analyzed to stand in for the pre-selection repertoire. This immuneACCESS table, as held by TCRdb, lists in-frame sequences with V and J called but not all clones. Of the missing ones, under half trace to an unresolved V gene in checked studies; the others have no known cause. The D gene and trimming were derived from the DNA, and the V and J assignments and clone size from that table. The sample profile shows around 240,000 clones; approximately 70% of them were found once. Of the sample, approximately 0.053% is held by the ten largest clones.

There are 11 amino acids in the CDR3, from cysteine to phenylalanine inclusive. The kept DNA is CDR3 alone, 33 bases in frame from the first base. Cut back by 6 bases and 8 bases, the V and J ends lie 10 bases apart. Via the germline V gene, CDR1 is SNHLY and CDR2 FYNNEI. This clone was detected a few times. Its antigen specificity is not known. Base qualities are missing; no much larger clone stands one base away. Each donor gave one peripheral blood draw, roughly 110 mL on average, collected into heparinised tubes. Naive, central memory, regulatory and stem cell-like memory CD4+ T cells were sorted on a BD FACSAria II using a panel including CD45RO, CCR7, CD25, CD127, CD95 and CD27. All sorted populations exceeded 95% purity. PBMCs were isolated immediately by Lymphoprep density gradient centrifugation and stained directly without culture. So that batch effects would be minimized, each experiment stained and sorted samples in pairs, pairing one healthy donor with one patient.

Sequencing used naive CD4+ T cells from blood. In the paper's terms, the cell subset or site label means: true naive CD4+ T cells. The TCR originated in a man younger than 45 in good health. The sequence links TRBV2 to TRBJ1-2, with a weak D call of TRBD1 (5 bases match). CDR3 sequence: CASRGLLGYTF. The nucleotides are TGTGCCAGCAGGGGACTGCTAGGCTACACCTTC.